This T cell receptor (beta chain) appears in the sequencing data of a study of CD8 T cells in Susac syndrome. The authors reverse transcribed roughly 0.5 to 1 ug RNA with random hexamers. TCRdb itself ran the immunoSEQ multiplex PCR reads through MiXCR, one entry per CDR3 protein. Among about 130,000 distinct CDR3 sequences listed, around 91% were seen once. The CDR3 is 15 amino acids. Germline V CDR1 and CDR2: LNHNV, YYDKDF (reference sequence). Trimming cost V 5 bases and J 5 bases; bases outside gene matches: 8. The sample comprised CD8+ T cells from PBMCs. The V and J genes are TRBV15 and TRBJ1-5; TRBD1 matches at 8 bases. The clonotype comes from a human donor with multiple sclerosis. The CDR3 nucleotides are TGTGCCACCAGCCCAGACAGGGGCCCTCATCAGCCCCAGCATTTT. Its translation is CATSPDRGPHQPQHF.